A selection of T cell receptor beta chains follows, all from one sample in a study of T cells and Merkel cell carcinoma outcomes. The method was immunoSEQ multiplex PCR; TCRdb's version includes in-frame clones alone and lacks a portion of them. The data contain some 6,100 clones, 60% to 85% of them seen just once; the ten biggest clones take up 5.9%. Sequencing was performed on tumor tissue from Merkel cell carcinoma. The receptors originated from a human donor with Merkel cell carcinoma. The CDR3 runs from the conserved cysteine through the conserved F or W. The D gene is left open where the match is weak. Size values are once, few and many counts, or a class for expanded clones, and some rows have none.

D gene,V gene,clone size,J gene,CDR3 DNA,CDR3 protein
-,TRBV7-2,-,TRBJ2-7,TGTGCCAGCAGCTGGGGGACGAGCTACGAGCAGTACTTC,CASSWGTSYEQYF
TRBD2,TRBV5-4,-,TRBJ2-2,TGTGCCAGCAGCCATGGGACTAGCGGGAACACCGGGGAGCTGTTTTTT,CASSHGTSGNTGELFF
-,TRBV6-6,once,TRBJ2-7,TGTGCCAGCAGTTCGGGCGCTTTAGGAACCTACGAGCAGTACTTC,CASSSGALGTYEQYF
-,TRBV10-3,-,TRBJ1-5,TGTGCCATCAGGGACGGTAGCAATCAGCCCCAGCATTTT,CAIRDGSNQPQHF
-,TRBV5-1,-,TRBJ2-7,TGCGCCAGCAGCCGAGGATGGGACCCAGCCTACGAGCAGTACTTC,CASSRGWDPAYEQYF
TRBD1,TRBV11-2,-,TRBJ2-5,TGTGCCAGCAGACGGGACAGTTCTCCCGAGACCCAGTACTTC,CASRRDSSPETQYF
-,TRBV4-1,-,TRBJ2-3,TGCGCCAGCAGCCAAGACGGGTTTCGCACAGATACGCAGTATTTT,CASSQDGFRTDTQYF
-,TRBV6-5,few,TRBJ1-6,TGTGCCAGCAGTTTAAACCCCTCCACGGGGGATTCACCCCTCCACTTT,CASSLNPSTGDSPLHF
TRBD2,TRBV27,-,TRBJ2-7,TGTGCCAGCAGTTTACTAGCGGGATCCTACGAGCAGTACTTC,CASSLLAGSYEQYF
-,TRBV27,few,TRBJ2-7,TGTGCCAGCAGTTTAGCTAGCTTCGACGAGCAGTACTTC,CASSLASFDEQYF
TRBD1,TRBV2,-,TRBJ2-6,TGTGCCAGCAGTCTAAGGCCGGGACAGGCCACCTCTGGGGCCAACGTCCTGACTTTC,CASSLRPGQATSGANVLTF
-,TRBV28,-,TRBJ1-5,TGTGCCACGCAAGGGGGTGGTAGCAATCAGCCCCAGCATTTT,CATQGGGSNQPQHF
-,TRBV12-5,-,TRBJ2-5,TGTGCTAGTGCCATTCCCGAAGAGACCCAGTACTTC,CASAIPEETQYF
-,TRBV18,-,TRBJ1-2,TGTGCCAGCTCACTAATCCAGGGTACTAACTATGGCTACACCTTC,CASSLIQGTNYGYTF
-,TRBV14,-,TRBJ2-7,TGTGCCAGCACCCGGACCGATCAGGGAACCTACGAGCAGTACTTC,CASTRTDQGTYEQYF
-,TRBV19,-,TRBJ2-5,TGTGCCAGTAGCGGGGTTGCGACCCAGTACTTC,CASSGVATQYF